What follows are 12 T cell receptor beta chains derived from one specimen sequenced in a study of human T cells and chemical hapten exposure. Time point of the sample: patch test 1, 2 weeks after DPC sensitization. Stated treatment: therapeutic diphenylcyclopropenone sensitization with weekly scalp DPC. TCRdb redid the calling of the RACE reads with MiXCR, one entry per CDR3 protein. Of tens of thousands of distinct CDR3 sequences listed, 9.5% to 12% are singletons. The sample in question was whole blood, obtained in connection with sensitization to the hapten diphenylcyclopropenone (DPC). These receptors came from a woman between 45 and 60 years old with alopecia areata. Some clones in this sample may be carry-over from other donors' samples.

V gene TRBV28 combines with J gene TRBJ2-7, with no clear D. Germline-derived CDR1 and CDR2 are MDHEN and SYDVKM. V lost 1 base, J lost 1 base, and 5 bases lay in between. The CDR3 contains 13 residues. CDR3 amino acids: CASSLYGSYEQYF. The CDR3 region has the DNA TGTGCCAGCAGTTTATATGGGTCCTACGAGCAGTACTTC. Based on the CDR3 plus reference TRBV28 and TRBJ2-7, the full variable domain is DVKVTQSSRYLVKRTGEKVFLECVQDMDHENMFWYRQDPGLGLRLIYFSYDVKMKEKGDIPEGYSVSREKKERFSLILESASTNQTSMYLCASSLYGSYEQYFGPGTRLTVT.

A few counts support this clonotype. The V call is TRBV19, the J call TRBJ2-5; D may correspond to TRBD1 or TRBD2 (5 bases each). The V and J ends lost 3 bases and 3 bases respectively, with 14 bases between them. Germline V lookup: CDR1 LNHDA, CDR2 SQIVND (reference sequence). This CDR3 is 15 amino acids long. The CDR3 DNA reads as TGTGCCAGTAGTATTCACAGGACTGGAGAAGAGACCCAGTACTTC. Translated, it gives CASSIHRTGEETQYF.

Concerning this clonotype itself: Relative to the germline gene, one junction end is altered; a read error may explain this. The V gene is TRBV4-2, the J gene TRBJ1-2; possible D gene TRBD1, 6 bases. The germline V gene has CDR1 LGHNA and CDR2 YNFKEQ. The CDR3 has 16 amino acids. The CDR3 spells CAGSQVAGQSSYGYTF. CDR3 nucleotides: TGTGCCGGCAGCCAGGTAGCTGGACAGAGCTCCTATGGCTACACCTTC.

There are many counts of this clonotype. This rearrangement joins TRBV29-1 to TRBJ2-1; D might be TRBD1 or TRBD2, each matching 5 bases. This CDR3 comprises 16 residues. Germline-derived CDR1 and CDR2 are SQVTM and ANQGSEA. Trimming left V 7 bases short and J 9 bases short, with 28 bases between. CDR3 in amino acids: CSARPAGGNPSFEQFF. The CDR3 coding sequence is TGCAGCGCCCGACCGGCTGGGGGTAATCCCTCATTTGAGCAGTTCTTC.

The sample holds many counts of this clonotype. The genes are TRBV5-1 and TRBJ2-7; the match to TRBD2 covers 7 bases. The CDR3 spans 15 residues. The V gene's germline CDR1 is SGHRS and CDR2 YFSETQ. V shed 0 bases and J 4 bases; nucleotides not matched to a gene: 7. The chain's CDR3 is CASSLEDTGRYEQYF. The CDR3 nucleotides read TGCGCCAGCAGCTTGGAGGACACCGGGAGGTACGAGCAGTACTTC. Filled out from reference TRBV5-1 and TRBJ2-7, the complete variable domain reads KAGVTQTPRYLIKTRGQQVTLSCSPISGHRSVSWYQQTPGQGLQFLFEYFSETQRNKGNFPGRFSGRQFSNSRSEMNVSTLELGDSALYLCASSLEDTGRYEQYFGPGTRLTVT.

In this sample, this clonotype turned up many times. This chain uses TRBV6-1 with TRBJ2-7; D might be TRBD1 (6 bases). Trimming removed 7 bases from V and 6 bases from J, with 13 bases in between. The V gene's germline CDR1 is MNHNS and CDR2 SASEGT. The CDR3 loop spans 12 amino acids. In DNA, the CDR3 is TGTGCCAGCACCCCGGACAGACTCGAGCAGTACTTC. It codes for CASTPDRLEQYF.

The sample holds many counts of this clonotype. The V and J genes are TRBV29-1 and TRBJ2-7; possibly TRBD1 for D (5 bases). The germline CDR1 and CDR2 sequences are SQVTM and ANQGSEA. CDR3 size: 13 residues. Trimming removed 8 bases at V and 0 bases at J, with 14 bases between. This CDR3 is CSPGMSSSYEQYF. In DNA form, the CDR3 reads TGCAGCCCAGGGATGTCCAGCTCCTACGAGCAGTACTTC.

V usage is TRBV20-1 and J usage is TRBJ2-2; the D is unclear. Looked up from germline, CDR1 is DFQATT and CDR2 is SNEGSKA (reference sequence). Between the trimmed V and J ends, which lost 0 bases and 6 bases, there was a span of 14 bases. The CDR3 length is 15 residues. The CDR3 sequence is CSAREETNWAGELFF. In DNA form, the CDR3 reads TGCAGTGCTAGAGAAGAAACAAATTGGGCCGGGGAGCTGTTTTTT.

This clonotype was recorded many times. V gene TRBV7-2 combines with J gene TRBJ2-7; no definite D call. The CDR3 length is 13 residues. Germline V lookup: CDR1 SGHTA, CDR2 FQGNSA. V was cut by 5 bases and J by 6 bases, with 14 bases left in between. Here the CDR3 reads CASSPSHGIEQYF. The CDR3 DNA follows: TGTGCCAGCAGCCCCTCCCATGGGATCGAGCAGTACTTC.

The rearrangement joins TRBV24-1 to TRBJ1-5; 7 nucleotides line up with TRBD1. V shed 2 bases, J shed 4 bases, and the junction held 7 bases outside the gene matches. This CDR3 region has 16 residues. Germline assignment: CDR1 KGHDR and CDR2 SFDVKD. CDR3 amino acids: CATSDSTGSKNQPQHF. The CDR3 DNA follows: TGTGCCACCAGTGATTCGACAGGGTCGAAAAATCAGCCCCAGCATTTT.

This clonotype was recorded many times. This chain links TRBV9 with TRBJ1-1; D not resolved. The V end lost 0 bases, the J end lost 0 bases, and 9 bases lay between the germline ends. The CDR3 length is 15 residues. The germline gives CDR1 SGDLS, CDR2 YYNGEE. CDR3 residues: CASSVAPLLNTEAFF. CDR3 DNA sequence: TGTGCCAGCAGCGTAGCCCCACTTCTGAACACTGAAGCTTTCTTT. The full variable domain, completed using reference TRBV9 and TRBJ1-1, is DSGVTQTPKHLITATGQRVTLRCSPRSGDLSVYWYQQSLDQGLQFLIQYYNGEERAKGNILERFSAQQFPDLHSELNLSSLELGDSALYFCASSVAPLLNTEAFFGQGTRLTVV.

The chain employs TRBV2 and TRBJ2-3; unclear D gene. Germline CDR1 is SNHLY and CDR2 is FYNNEI. The CDR3 is 15 amino acids. Trimming took off 3 bases at V and 2 bases at J, with 12 bases between the two ends. For the CDR3, the DNA is TGTGCCAGCAGTGATTCTTACGAGAACACAGATACGCAGTATTTT. It translates to CASSDSYENTDTQYF.